This T cell receptor beta chain is drawn from a study of blood T cell repertoires in COVID-19. Study-wide background: Collection of acute and convalescent COVID-19 samples took place in the United States, Italy and Spain.

How the authors handled the data: Amplification of reference gene primers was used by the study to estimate nucleated cell counts. Using immunoSEQ multiplex PCR, the repertoire was profiled, and TCRdb retains in-frame clones only, with some absent. V, J and clone size are taken as reported in that table, and D and trimming were inferred from the DNA itself. This sample has roughly 670,000 clones, with around 89% found just once. This clone was recorded only once. The length of the CDR3 is 18 residues. Germline values: CDR1 SGHVS, CDR2 FNYEAQ. With V trimmed by 5 bases and J by 0 bases, 9 bases remained unmatched.

This receptor was obtained from a young woman with acute or convalescent COVID-19. This sequence joins TRBV7-6 and TRBJ2-1, with 11 bases fitting TRBD2. Source material: peripheral blood. CDR3 sequence: CASSALAGALSSYNEQFF. CDR3 sequence (DNA): TGTGCCAGCAGCGCACTAGCGGGGGCCCTAAGCTCCTACAATGAGCAGTTCTTC.